This T cell receptor beta chain was found in a study of blood T cell repertoires in COVID-19. For the study at large: The origin of the acute and convalescent COVID-19 samples was the United States, Italy and Spain.

V lost 5 bases and J 0 bases, leaving 13 bases between the germline ends. This CDR3 contains 15 residues. Germline CDR1 and CDR2: MNHNY and SVGAGI (reference sequence). Some clones are missing from TCRdb's copy, which holds only in-frame ones; the method was immunoSEQ multiplex PCR. Of 190,000 or so clones in the sample, about 86% were seen once. The clonotype originates from a woman aged 18-29 years who had recovered from COVID-19. This rearrangement joins TRBV6-6 to TRBJ1-1, with D tentatively TRBD1 (6 bases). Input material: peripheral blood. CDR3 sequence reads: CASSHQRQVNTEAFF. The CDR3 region has the DNA TGTGCCAGCAGTCACCAAAGACAGGTGAACACTGAAGCTTTCTTT.